This T cell receptor beta chain was retrieved from a study of T cell responses to AZD1222 COVID-19 vaccine. Germline V gene sequence: CDR1 LNHDA, CDR2 SQIVND (reference sequence). CDR3 length equals 17 residues. The junction had 14 bases not matched to a gene; V was cut back by 6 bases and J by 5 bases. Notes on the study in general: Once two AZD1222 doses were given, Spike-specific TCR breadth and depth went up. Donors were largely white British and mainly female; clonal diversity was possibly underestimated.

The protocol was immunoSEQ multiplex PCR, while the TCRdb copy is restricted to in-frame clones and leaves out a portion. Among about 97,000 clones listed, roughly 84% were seen once. Comments on this clone: Antigen specificity is unknown.

The sequencing used peripheral blood, collected on day 0 of AZD1222 vaccination. The chain is built from TRBV19 and TRBJ2-1; 9 bases are a match to TRBD1. The sequence was obtained from an adult in good health. CDR3 residues: CASSHLGQGQADNEQFF. Here the CDR3 DNA reads TGTGCCAGTAGCCACCTAGGACAGGGGCAAGCAGACAATGAGCAGTTCTTC.